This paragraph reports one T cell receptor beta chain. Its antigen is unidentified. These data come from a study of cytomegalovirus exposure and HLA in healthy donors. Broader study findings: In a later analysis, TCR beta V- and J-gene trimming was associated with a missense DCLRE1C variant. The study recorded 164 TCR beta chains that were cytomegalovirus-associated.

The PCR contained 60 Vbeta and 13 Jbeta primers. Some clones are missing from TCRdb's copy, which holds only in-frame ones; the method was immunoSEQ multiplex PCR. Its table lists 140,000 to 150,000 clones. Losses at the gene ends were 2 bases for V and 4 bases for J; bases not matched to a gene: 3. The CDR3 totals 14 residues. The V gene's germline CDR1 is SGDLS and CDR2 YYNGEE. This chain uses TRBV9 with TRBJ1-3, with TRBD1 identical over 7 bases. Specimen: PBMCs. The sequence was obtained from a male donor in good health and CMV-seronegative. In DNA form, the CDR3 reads TGTGCCAGCAGCGTCGGGACAGAGGGAAACACCATATATTTT. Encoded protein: CASSVGTEGNTIYF.